Below are 27 T cell receptor beta chains sequenced from a single sample in a study of T cells after somatic rescue of genetic block. Clones were sequenced by immunoSEQ multiplex PCR, and TCRdb holds only the in-frame ones, with some missing. There are about 8,000 clones in the sample; approximately 79% occur only once, and over 25% lies in the top ten. Source material: peripheral blood mononuclear cells (PBMCs). The receptor source for this set is a boy aged 5-17 years.

This clone was observed a single time. At one boundary the junction diverges from the germline segment, which might be a read error. The J gene is TRBJ2-7, the V gene TRBV7-2; D is unclear. This CDR3 contains 13 residues. Germline V CDR1 and CDR2: SGHTA, FQGNSA. This CDR3 is CASSQGHGLEQYF. DNA for the CDR3: TGCGCCAGCAGCCAAGGGCATGGCTTAGAGCAGTACTTC.

The chain carries TRBV5-8 and TRBJ2-7, with D unresolved. V was trimmed by 0 bases and J by 3 bases, leaving 16 bases between them. CDR3 length equals 16 residues. Germline V gives CDR1 SGHTS, CDR2 YDEGEE. The CDR3 nucleotides read TGTGCCAGCAGCTTGGAGGCAGACCTTCTATTCTACGAGCAGTACTTC. Its protein product is CASSLEADLLFYEQYF.

V usage is TRBV11-2 and J usage is TRBJ2-5, with no clear D. Deletions cut 2 bases from V and 4 bases from J, with 14 bases between. Germline assignment: CDR1 SGHAT and CDR2 FQNNGV. The CDR3 is 15 amino acids. The CDR3 sequence is CASSLFNSMGETQYF. The CDR3 region has the DNA TGTGCCAGCAGCTTATTCAATAGTATGGGAGAGACCCAGTACTTC.

This chain connects TRBV19 to TRBJ1-2; a weak D match, TRBD1 (6 bases). The CDR3 sequence is 15 residues long. V lost 5 bases to trimming and J lost 5 bases, with 18 bases between them. Per the germline V gene, CDR1 is LNHDA and CDR2 is SQIVND (reference sequence). CDR3 nucleotide sequence: TGTGCCAGTAGTCCCGGGACACGGCTCTGGTATGGCTACACCTTC. Translating gives CASSPGTRLWYGYTF.

The chain uses TRBV27 and TRBJ1-5, with TRBD1 identical over 7 bases. From germline, CDR1 is MNHEY and CDR2 SMNVEV (reference sequence). This CDR3 has 14 residues. With V trimmed by 6 bases and J by 3 bases, 5 bases remained unmatched. CDR3 loop: CASRTGWDNQPQHF. CDR3 coding DNA: TGTGCCAGCAGGACAGGGTGGGACAATCAGCCCCAGCATTTT.

This clone was observed a single time. V gene TRBV7-6 combines with J gene TRBJ2-3; 9 bases map to TRBD2. V trimming: 1 base; J trimming: 7 bases; junction bases outside the gene matches: 9. The CDR3 has 16 amino acids. The germline CDR1 and CDR2 sequences are SGHVS and FNYEAQ. The CDR3 DNA follows: TGTGCCAGCAGCTTAGATCGACTAGCGGCGCAAAATACGCAGTATTTT. Its translation is CASSLDRLAAQNTQYF.

The chain links TRBV7-8 to TRBJ1-1; D possibly corresponds to TRBD1 (5 bases). Germline V gives CDR1 SGHVS, CDR2 FQNEAQ. Trimming removed 5 bases from V and 4 bases from J, with 17 bases in between. CDR3 size: 15 residues. Here the CDR3 reads CASSPLAQAVTEAFF. DNA for the CDR3: TGTGCCAGCAGCCCCTTAGCACAGGCGGTCACTGAAGCTTTCTTT.

CDR3 nucleotide sequence: TGTGCCAGCAGCTTATTTCTGACTAGCGGGAGAAAGAGGGATACGCAGTATTTT. Its protein is CASSLFLTSGRKRDTQYF. V gene TRBV7-2 combines with J gene TRBJ2-3; 12 nucleotides align to TRBD2. The CDR3 runs to 18 residues. V gave up 2 bases and J gave up 6 bases; unmatched junction bases: 12. Germline values: CDR1 SGHTA, CDR2 FQGNSA.

V usage is TRBV6-8 and J usage is TRBJ1-3; TRBD1 matches 7 bases. CDR1 and CDR2 from the germline V gene are MNHGY and SAAAGT. Trimming cost V 2 bases and J 2 bases; bases outside gene matches: 9. CDR3 length: 17 amino acids. In DNA form, the CDR3 reads TGTGCCAGCAGTTACATTCACCGACAGGGAGCTGGAAACACCATATATTTT. Translating gives CASSYIHRQGAGNTIYF.

The J gene is TRBJ2-7, the V gene TRBV5-6; unclear D gene. Looked up from germline, CDR1 is SGHDT and CDR2 is YYEEEE. This CDR3 region has 16 residues. V shed 0 bases and J shed 6 bases, with 19 bases lying between them. Written as DNA, the CDR3 is TGTGCCAGCAGCTTGGCCGTGCTCAACCCTGGGCTCGAGCAGTACTTC. Protein sequence: CASSLAVLNPGLEQYF.

The rearrangement joins TRBV6-5 to TRBJ2-5, with D hard to call. Germline loops: CDR1 MNHEY, CDR2 SVGAGI. Trimming removed 0 bases from V and 4 bases from J, with 12 bases in between. There are 15 residues in the CDR3. The CDR3 loop is CASSYSAHSRETQYF. CDR3 DNA: TGTGCCAGCAGTTACTCGGCCCATAGCAGAGAGACCCAGTACTTC.

The chain links TRBV6-5 to TRBJ2-7; no definite D call. This CDR3 has 13 residues. Looked up from germline, CDR1 is MNHEY and CDR2 is SVGAGI. The V gene lost 2 bases and the J gene lost 6 bases, with 11 bases spanning the gap. CDR3 residues: CASSYVAVGEQYF. In DNA form, the CDR3 reads TGTGCCAGCAGTTACGTCGCGGTGGGCGAGCAGTACTTC.

The V gene is TRBV14, the J gene TRBJ2-1, with D perhaps matching TRBD1 (6 bases). The germline CDR1 and CDR2 sequences are SGHDN and FVKESK. This CDR3 spans 16 amino acids. V was cut by 4 bases and J by 5 bases, with 18 bases left in between. CDR3: CASSPRMGAGDNEQFF. The CDR3 nucleotides are TGTGCCAGCAGCCCGAGAATGGGGGCCGGTGACAATGAGCAGTTCTTC.

The rearrangement links TRBV27 to TRBJ2-7, with D unresolved. Looked up from germline, CDR1 is MNHEY and CDR2 is SMNVEV (reference sequence). This CDR3 contains 11 residues. V lost 6 bases and J 4 bases, leaving 7 bases between the germline ends. The CDR3 loop is CASSHNYEQYF. DNA of the CDR3: TGTGCCAGCAGCCATAATTACGAGCAGTACTTC.

The chain employs TRBV4-3 and TRBJ2-1; the match to TRBD2 covers 9 bases. The germline CDR1 and CDR2 sequences are LGHNA and YSLEER. V lost 1 base and J lost 5; bases outside the gene matches: 12. This CDR3 region has 18 residues. CDR3 sequence: CASSQVPSGTVLNNEQFF. The CDR3 DNA sequence: TGCGCCAGCAGCCAAGTGCCTAGCGGGACCGTCCTCAACAATGAGCAGTTCTTC.

The chain is built from TRBV27 and TRBJ1-1, with no clear D. There are 13 residues in the CDR3. CDR1 and CDR2 (germline): MNHEY, SMNVEV (reference sequence). Trimming removed 3 bases at V and 4 bases at J, with 9 bases between. For the CDR3, the DNA is TGTGCCAGCAGTTTTGGAGTGGGCACTGAAGCTTTCTTT. Protein sequence: CASSFGVGTEAFF.

In this sample, this clone turned up once. Within the sample, other DNA sequences also encode this same CDR3. The chain couples TRBV7-9 to TRBJ2-7; D unclear. Germline V lookup: CDR1 SEHNR, CDR2 FQNEAQ (reference sequence). The CDR3 loop spans 14 amino acids. Deletions cut 2 bases from V and 0 bases from J, with 8 bases between. CDR3: CASSLPGSSYEQYF. DNA for the CDR3: TGTGCCAGCAGCTTACCTGGCAGCTCCTACGAGCAGTACTTC.

The chain joins TRBV23-1 to TRBJ1-6; D unclear. TRBV23-1 is placed among ORFs of uncertain function. The ends were cut back, 6 bases at V and 0 bases at J, with 15 bases in the middle. The CDR3 length is 17 residues. The CDR3 DNA sequence: TGCGCCAGCAGCCTCCCCCGGCAGAGCTCCTATAATTCACCCCTCCACTTT. Its translation is CASSLPRQSSYNSPLHF.

The rearrangement links TRBV4-2 to TRBJ2-7; D unresolved. The CDR3 is 12 residues long. Trimming stripped 3 bases from V and 3 bases from J, with 6 bases between. The V gene's germline CDR1 is LGHNA and CDR2 YNFKEQ. DNA of the CDR3: TGTGCCAGCAGCCATACGAGCTACGAGCAGTACTTC. Amino acid sequence: CASSHTSYEQYF.

This rearrangement joins TRBV5-8 to TRBJ2-7; D not resolved. V was shortened by 1 base and J by 2 bases, with 10 bases between the two germline ends. The CDR3 has 14 residues. The germline V gene encodes CDR1 SGHTS and CDR2 YDEGEE. CDR3 loop: CASSLMGFTYEQYF. The CDR3, as DNA: TGTGCCAGCAGCTTGATGGGGTTCACCTACGAGCAGTACTTC. Drawing the rest from reference TRBV5-8 and TRBJ2-7, the complete variable domain is EAGVTQSPTHLIKTRGQQATLRCSPISGHTSVYWYQQALGLGLQFLLWYDEGEERNRGNFPPRFSGRQFPNYSSELNVNALELEDSALYLCASSLMGFTYEQYFGPGTRLTVT.

V and J are TRBV27 and TRBJ2-1, with D possibly being TRBD2 (6 bases). CDR1 and CDR2 from the germline V gene are MNHEY and SMNVEV (reference sequence). V lost 8 bases and J 0 bases, leaving 11 bases between the germline ends. CDR3 length: 14 amino acids. As DNA, the CDR3 is TGTGCCAGCCCGGGAGCGGGCTCCTACAATGAGCAGTTCTTC. This translates into CASPGAGSYNEQFF.

V and J are TRBV21-1 and TRBJ1-5. TRBV21-1 is classified as a pseudogene. The CDR3 runs 17 residues. The CDR3 spells CASSGDSRDYSNQPQHF. For the CDR3, the DNA is TGTGCCAGCAGCGGAGACAGTCGGGACTATAGCAATCAGCCCCAGCATTTT.

CDR3 DNA sequence: TGTGCCAGCTCACGCGGGACAGGGCTCGACTATGGCTACACCTTC. It codes for CASSRGTGLDYGYTF. The chain links TRBV18 to TRBJ1-2, with TRBD1 matching 9 bases. CDR1 KGHSH and CDR2 LQKENI come from the germline V gene. The CDR3 runs 15 residues. The J segment lost 3 bases and the V segment lost 4 bases, leaving 6 bases of the junction unmatched.

V gene TRBV27 combines with J gene TRBJ2-2; TRBD1 aligns across 7 bases. The germline gives CDR1 MNHEY, CDR2 SMNVEV (reference sequence). V was pared by 6 bases and J by 5 bases, with 6 bases of the junction left unmatched. The CDR3 covers 14 residues. CDR3 sequence: CASRLTGETGELFF. CDR3 DNA sequence: TGTGCCAGCAGGCTAACAGGGGAAACCGGGGAGCTGTTTTTT.

This clone was counted only a few times. J is TRBJ2-6 and V is TRBV11-2, with D tentatively TRBD2 (5 bases). This CDR3 comprises 15 residues. Per germline, CDR1 SGHAT and CDR2 FQNNGV. With 7 bases removed from V and 2 bases from J, the gap between germline ends came to 12 bases. Here the CDR3 reads CASTTTGTGANVLTF. For the CDR3, the DNA is TGTGCCAGCACCACTACCGGGACTGGGGCCAACGTCCTGACTTTC.

V is TRBV11-2 and J is TRBJ2-5; 8 bases fit TRBD1. The end of the DNA fits TRBJ2-7 better, so the J call may be wrong. Germline CDR1 and CDR2: SGHAT and FQNNGV. The CDR3 contains 16 residues. As DNA, the CDR3 is TGTGCCAGCAGCTTCCTAGAAGGGACAGGTCCCTACGAGCAGTACTTC. Amino acid sequence: CASSFLEGTGPYEQYF.

The rearrangement joins TRBV7-3 to TRBJ1-2; a weak D match, TRBD1 (5 bases). Germline CDR1 SGHTA, CDR2 FQGTGA. V lost 5 bases and J lost 7, with 17 bases in between. The CDR3 runs 14 residues. CDR3 DNA sequence: TGTGCCAGCAGCCCCGTCGGGGGAGCGGGTGGCTACACCTTC. Amino acid sequence: CASSPVGGAGGYTF.